The rows below give T cell receptor beta chains drawn from one sample of a study of blood T cell repertoires in COVID-19. Sequencing was performed with immunoSEQ multiplex PCR; in TCRdb, only in-frame clones are kept and a portion is missing. The data contain around 54,000 clones, around 81% of them seen just once; the ten biggest clones take up roughly 5.7%. Sequencing input: peripheral blood. The receptor set was obtained from a woman aged 55-70 years with acute or convalescent COVID-19. CDR3s include the opening cysteine and the closing phenylalanine or tryptophan. The D gene is left open where the match is weak. Rows may omit the clone size; those that give it use once, few, many or a size class.

.	.	TRBV6-5	TRBJ2-1	CASNENEQFF	TGTGCCAGCAACGAGAATGAGCAGTTCTTC
TRBD1	once	TRBV5-1	TRBJ2-2	CASSFTGVNTGELFF	TGCGCCAGCAGCTTTACAGGGGTCAACACCGGGGAGCTGTTTTTT
.	once	TRBV19	TRBJ2-1	CASSIFDGKDEQFF	TGTGCCAGTAGTATATTTGACGGGAAGGATGAGCAGTTCTTC
.	few	TRBV24-1	TRBJ1-2	CATSEGSYGYTF	TGTGCCACCAGTGAGGGGAGTTATGGCTACACCTTC
.	.	TRBV3-1/TRBV3-2	TRBJ1-2	CASRGRGLYGYTF	TGTGCCAGCAGAGGGAGGGGACTTTATGGCTACACCTTC
TRBD2	.	TRBV5-1	TRBJ2-3	CASSLAGSSGSLGDTQYF	TGCGCCAGCAGCTTGGCCGGTTCTAGCGGGAGCCTGGGAGATACGCAGTATTTT
TRBD2	.	TRBV11-1	TRBJ2-7	CASSLLAGGYEQYF	TGTGCCAGCAGCTTACTAGCGGGAGGTTACGAGCAGTACTTC
.	.	TRBV6-5	TRBJ2-1	CASRERFSYNEQFF	TGTGCCAGCCGAGAGCGATTCTCCTACAATGAGCAGTTCTTC
.	.	TRBV3-1/TRBV3-2	TRBJ1-4	CASSPLLTNEKLFF	TGTGCCAGCTCCCCCCTCCTGACTAATGAAAAACTGTTTTTT
.	.	TRBV3-1/TRBV3-2	TRBJ2-2	CASSQGTGNTGELFF	TGTGCCAGCAGCCAAGGTACGGGGAACACCGGGGAGCTGTTTTTT
TRBD2	.	TRBV14	TRBJ2-7	CASSTLTSASSYEQYF	TGTGCCAGCAGCACTCTGACTAGCGCAAGCTCCTACGAGCAGTACTTC
TRBD1	.	TRBV19	TRBJ1-1	CASRGQGDTEAFF	TGTGCCAGTAGGGGACAGGGAGACACTGAAGCTTTCTTT
.	.	TRBV3-1/TRBV3-2	TRBJ2-5	CASSLRDGETQYF	TGTGCCAGCAGCCTTCGAGACGGGGAGACCCAGTACTTC
TRBD2	once	TRBV19	TRBJ2-1	CASSYLGTSRYNEQFF	TGTGCCAGTAGTTACCTCGGGACTAGCAGATACAATGAGCAGTTCTTC
TRBD1	.	TRBV6-4	TRBJ2-7	CEGQGSNEQYF	TGTGAGGGACAGGGAAGCAACGAGCAGTACTTC
TRBD1	.	TRBV7-2	TRBJ1-5	CASSLVGTGSNQPQHF	TGTGCCAGCAGCCTAGTCGGGACAGGGAGCAATCAGCCCCAGCATTTT
.	few	TRBV19	TRBJ2-1	CASQAPWGGSNEQFF	TGTGCCTCACAAGCCCCCTGGGGGGGCTCTAATGAGCAGTTCTTC
.	.	TRBV2	TRBJ2-7	CASRVALGRSSYEQYF	TGTGCCAGCAGAGTCGCTTTGGGGAGGAGCTCCTACGAGCAGTACTTC
.	.	TRBV3-1/TRBV3-2	TRBJ2-7	CASSLSPGYSEQYF	TGTGCCAGCAGCCTTAGTCCGGGGTACTCCGAGCAGTACTTC
TRBD1	.	TRBV12-3/TRBV12-4	TRBJ1-1	CASRGQGGTEAFF	TGTGCCAGCAGGGGACAGGGGGGAACTGAAGCTTTCTTT
TRBD2	.	TRBV7-3	TRBJ2-1	CASSPGLAGGNEQFF	TGTGCCAGCAGCCCGGGACTAGCGGGGGGGAATGAGCAGTTCTTC
TRBD1	.	TRBV14	TRBJ1-5	CASSRQGGQPQHF	TGTGCCAGCAGTCGACAGGGAGGTCAGCCCCAGCATTTT
TRBD1	.	TRBV7-9	TRBJ1-5	CASSLSTGGNTFNQPQHF	TGTGCCAGCAGCTTAAGCACAGGGGGAAATACTTTCAATCAGCCCCAGCATTTT
.	.	TRBV27	TRBJ1-4	CASSPQGRVREKLFF	TGTGCCAGCAGCCCACAGGGACGGGTCCGAGAAAAACTGTTTTTT
.	.	TRBV11-2	TRBJ1-1	CASSLVGGAGTEAFF	TGTGCCAGCAGCTTAGTAGGGGGGGCCGGCACTGAAGCTTTCTTT
.	.	TRBV14	TRBJ1-2	CASSPIIGEGHGYTF	TGTGCCAGCAGCCCTATAATTGGGGAGGGTCATGGCTACACCTTC
.	.	TRBV14	TRBJ1-2	CASSAANYGYTF	TGTGCCAGCAGCGCAGCTAACTATGGCTACACCTTC
.	.	TRBV6-5	TRBJ1-2	CASRTPGSYGYTF	TGTGCCAGCAGGACCCCGGGGTCCTATGGCTACACCTTC
.	.	TRBV19	TRBJ2-4	CASSIDRRQVAKNIQYF	TGTGCCAGTAGTATAGATCGCCGACAGGTAGCCAAAAACATTCAGTACTTC
.	once	TRBV3-1/TRBV3-2	TRBJ1-2	CASSQEPWGESGYTF	TGTGCCAGCAGCCAAGAGCCATGGGGGGAAAGTGGCTACACCTTC
.	.	TRBV18	TRBJ2-3	CASSPGLDTQYF	TGTGCCAGCTCACCAGGCCTCGATACGCAGTATTTT
.	.	TRBV24-1	TRBJ1-2	CATSPGGSADGNGYTF	TGTGCCACCAGTCCGGGGGGTAGCGCCGATGGGAATGGCTACACCTTC
TRBD2	.	TRBV5-4	TRBJ2-2	CASSLGLAVGTGELFF	TGTGCCAGCAGCTTGGGGCTAGCGGTTGGGACCGGGGAGCTGTTTTTT
.	.	TRBV7-9	TRBJ2-2	CASSPQGSGELFF	TGTGCCAGCAGCCCGCAGGGGTCCGGGGAGCTGTTTTTT
TRBD1	.	TRBV7-8	TRBJ1-5	CASSHGRDRKYQPQHF	TGTGCCAGCAGCCACGGTAGGGACAGGAAGTATCAGCCCCAGCATTTT